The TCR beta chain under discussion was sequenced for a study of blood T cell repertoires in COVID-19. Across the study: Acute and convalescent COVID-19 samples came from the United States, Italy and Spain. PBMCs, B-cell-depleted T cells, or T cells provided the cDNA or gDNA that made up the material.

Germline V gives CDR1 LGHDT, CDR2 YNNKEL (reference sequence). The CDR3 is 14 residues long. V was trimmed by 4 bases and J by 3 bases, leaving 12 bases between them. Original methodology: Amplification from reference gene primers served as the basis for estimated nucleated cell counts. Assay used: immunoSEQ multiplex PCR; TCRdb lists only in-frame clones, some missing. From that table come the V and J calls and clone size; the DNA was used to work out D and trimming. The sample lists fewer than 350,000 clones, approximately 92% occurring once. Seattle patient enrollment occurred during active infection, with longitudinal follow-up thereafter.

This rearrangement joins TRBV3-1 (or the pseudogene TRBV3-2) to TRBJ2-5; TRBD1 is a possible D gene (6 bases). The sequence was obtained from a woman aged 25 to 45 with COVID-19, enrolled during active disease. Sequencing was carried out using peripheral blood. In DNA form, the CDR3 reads TGTGCCAGCAGCCCTACAGGGTCAAAAGAGACCCAGTACTTC. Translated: CASSPTGSKETQYF.